These 5 T cell receptor beta chains came from one sample sequenced in a study of cytomegalovirus exposure and HLA in healthy donors. 60 Vbeta and 13 Jbeta primers were used in PCR. Clones were sequenced by immunoSEQ multiplex PCR, and TCRdb holds only the in-frame ones, with some missing. The repertoire holds fewer than 90,000 clones, with around 77% as singletons. The sample taken for sequencing was PBMCs. These receptors were taken from a man aged 25-45 years in good health and CMV-seronegative.

This rearrangement joins TRBV21-1 to TRBJ1-2. TRBV21-1 is termed a pseudogene. The CDR3 has 13 residues. Here the CDR3 DNA reads TGTGCCAGCAGCAAGTTGGCAGGGAGGGGCTACACCTTC. This encodes CASSKLAGRGYTF.

This chain links TRBV9 with TRBJ1-2; 7 bases align to TRBD1. This CDR3 has 17 residues. The germline gives CDR1 SGDLS, CDR2 YYNGEE. V lost 3 bases and J lost 6; bases outside the gene matches: 17. The CDR3 coding sequence is TGTGCCAGCAGCGGTGAGGGCTCGGACAGGCCGATCGATGGCTACACCTTC. Amino acids: CASSGEGSDRPIDGYTF.

The rearrangement uses TRBV28 and TRBJ2-5; unclear D gene. Trimming removed 2 bases from V and 5 bases from J, with 9 bases in between. Germline V gene lookup returns CDR1 MDHEN and CDR2 SYDVKM. The CDR3 covers 13 residues. CDR3 sequence reads: CASSLPSTETQYF. The DNA of the CDR3 is TGTGCCAGCAGTTTACCTAGTACGGAGACCCAGTACTTC.

J is TRBJ2-7 and V is TRBV5-1; perhaps TRBD1 as D (6 bases). This CDR3 spans 16 amino acids. V lost 4 bases, J lost 1 base, and 18 bases lay in between. Germline V lookup: CDR1 SGHRS, CDR2 YFSETQ. Written as DNA, the CDR3 is TGCGCCAGCAGCGGAAGCCCTGACAGGAGATCCTACGAGCAGTACTTC. Translated: CASSGSPDRRSYEQYF. Drawing the rest from reference TRBV5-1 and TRBJ2-7, the complete variable domain is KAGVTQTPRYLIKTRGQQVTLSCSPISGHRSVSWYQQTPGQGLQFLFEYFSETQRNKGNFPGRFSGRQFSNSRSEMNVSTLELGDSALYLCASSGSPDRRSYEQYFGPGTRLTVT.

The rearrangement links TRBV9 to TRBJ2-5; 8 bases line up with TRBD1. Germline CDR1 reads SGDLS; CDR2 reads YYNGEE. The length of the CDR3 is 16 residues. V lost 4 bases and J lost 5; bases outside the gene matches: 13. The CDR3 reads CASSPRSAGGGETQYF. The CDR3 DNA reads TGTGCCAGCAGCCCTCGTTCAGCAGGGGGCGGTGAGACCCAGTACTTC.